The TCR beta chain described here comes from a study of CD8 T cells in ankylosing spondylitis. General study points: A number of the motif variants had already been described in reactive arthritis synovial fluid and blood. A CD8+ phenotype characterized the disease-linked clones, which were relatively rare in peripheral blood. Reports say disease-linked clones showed up significantly more in matched ankylosing spondylitis synovial fluid. Roughly eight highly homologous variants formed a TCR beta motif that appeared characteristic of ankylosing spondylitis blood.

Trimming took 1 base from V and 1 from J, leaving 14 bases between them. The CDR3 loop spans 16 amino acids. Germline CDR1 and CDR2: SGHTA and FQGNSA. With respect to this clonotype: Antigen unknown.

Using its own MiXCR run on the 5' RACE reads, TCRdb lists one record per CDR3 protein. The table records about 390,000 distinct CDR3 sequences, around 20% of them present only once. This chain joins TRBV7-2 and TRBJ2-7; no firm D call. This TCR was sampled from a male donor with ankylosing spondylitis. The sequencing sample was made of blood, either unsorted or a sorted T cell fraction (not recorded which). The CDR3 DNA reads as TGTGCCAGCAGCTTAGTATTCGGGCTGTCTTCCTACGAGCAGTACTTC. Encoded protein: CASSLVFGLSSYEQYF.